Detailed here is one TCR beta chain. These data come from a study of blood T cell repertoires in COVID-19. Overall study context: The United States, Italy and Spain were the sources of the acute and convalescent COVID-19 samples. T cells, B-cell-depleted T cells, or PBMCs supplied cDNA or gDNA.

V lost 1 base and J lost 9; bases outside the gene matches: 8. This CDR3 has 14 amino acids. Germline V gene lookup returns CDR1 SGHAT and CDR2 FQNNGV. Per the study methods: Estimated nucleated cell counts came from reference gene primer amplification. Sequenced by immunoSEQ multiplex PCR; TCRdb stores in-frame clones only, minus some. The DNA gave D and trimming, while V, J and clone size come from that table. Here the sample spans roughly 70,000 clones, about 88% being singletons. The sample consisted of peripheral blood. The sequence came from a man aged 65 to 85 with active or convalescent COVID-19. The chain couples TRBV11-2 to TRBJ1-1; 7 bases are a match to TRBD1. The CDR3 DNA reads TGTGCCAGCAGCTTAGGGCTTCCGGGACAGAAAGCTTTCTTT. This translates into CASSLGLPGQKAFF.